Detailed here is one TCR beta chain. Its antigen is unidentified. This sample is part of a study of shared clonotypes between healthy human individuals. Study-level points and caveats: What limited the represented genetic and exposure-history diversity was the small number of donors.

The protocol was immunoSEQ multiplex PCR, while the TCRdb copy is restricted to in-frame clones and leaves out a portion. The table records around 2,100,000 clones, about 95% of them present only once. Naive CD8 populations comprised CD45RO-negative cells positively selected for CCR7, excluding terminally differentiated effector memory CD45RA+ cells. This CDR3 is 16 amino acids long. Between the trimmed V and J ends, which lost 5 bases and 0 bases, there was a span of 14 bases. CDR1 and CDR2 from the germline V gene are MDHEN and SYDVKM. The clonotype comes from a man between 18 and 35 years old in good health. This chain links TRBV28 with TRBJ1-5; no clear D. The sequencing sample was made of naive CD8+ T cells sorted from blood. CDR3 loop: CASSTWGENSNQPQHF. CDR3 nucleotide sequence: TGTGCCAGCAGTACATGGGGAGAAAATAGCAATCAGCCCCAGCATTTT.